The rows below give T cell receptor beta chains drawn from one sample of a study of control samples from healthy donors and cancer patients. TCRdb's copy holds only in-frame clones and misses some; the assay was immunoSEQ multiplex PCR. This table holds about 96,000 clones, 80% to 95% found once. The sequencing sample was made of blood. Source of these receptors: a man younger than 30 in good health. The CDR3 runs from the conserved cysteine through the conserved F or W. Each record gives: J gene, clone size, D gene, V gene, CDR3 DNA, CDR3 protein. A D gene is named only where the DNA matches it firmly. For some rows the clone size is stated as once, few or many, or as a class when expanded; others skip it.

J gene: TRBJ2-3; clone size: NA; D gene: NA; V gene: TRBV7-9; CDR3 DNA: TGTGCCAGCAGCGACGATCTCCGGCAGGGGAAATTACCAGATACGCAGTATTTT; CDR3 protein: CASSDDLRQGKLPDTQYF
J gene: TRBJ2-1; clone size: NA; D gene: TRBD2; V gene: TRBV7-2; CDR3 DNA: TGTGCCAGCAGCTTAATGCCAGCTCGGGGGGGCTCCTACAATGAGCAGTTCTTC; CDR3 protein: CASSLMPARGGSYNEQFF
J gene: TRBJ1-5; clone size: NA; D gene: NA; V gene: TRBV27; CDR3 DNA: TGTGCCAGCAGTTTGGGTTTTGGGAACAATCAGCCCCAGCATTTT; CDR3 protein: CASSLGFGNNQPQHF
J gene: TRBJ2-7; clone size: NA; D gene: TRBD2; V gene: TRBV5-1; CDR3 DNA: TGCGCCAGCAGCTTGACTAGCGGTTCCTACGAGCAGTACTTC; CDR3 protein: CASSLTSGSYEQYF
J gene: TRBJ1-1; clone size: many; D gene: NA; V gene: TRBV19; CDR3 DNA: TGTGCCAGTAGTATAGCTGGCGGGGGAATTGAGGCTTTCTTT; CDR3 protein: CASSIAGGGIEAFF
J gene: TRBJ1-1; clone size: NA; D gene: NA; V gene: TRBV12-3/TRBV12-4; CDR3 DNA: TGTGCCAGCAGTACGGGTGGGACTGAAGCTTTCTTT; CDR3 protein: CASSTGGTEAFF
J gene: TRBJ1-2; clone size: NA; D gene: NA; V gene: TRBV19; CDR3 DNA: TGTGCCAGTACGGTTTCAGGAACGAGCATAAGGGGTGGCTACACCTTC; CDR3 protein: CASTVSGTSIRGGYTF
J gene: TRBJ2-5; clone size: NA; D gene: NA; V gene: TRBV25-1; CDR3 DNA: TGTGCCAGCAGTGACGCCAGGGTGGAGACCCAGTACTTC; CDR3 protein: CASSDARVETQYF
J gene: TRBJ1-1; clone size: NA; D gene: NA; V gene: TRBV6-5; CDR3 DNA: TGTGCCAGCACCGGACCGGTAATGAACACTGAAGCTTTCTTT; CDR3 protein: CASTGPVMNTEAFF
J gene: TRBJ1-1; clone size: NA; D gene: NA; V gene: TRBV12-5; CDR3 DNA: TGTGCTAGTGGTTTGAACAGGGCCACTGAAGCTTTCTTT; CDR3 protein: CASGLNRATEAFF
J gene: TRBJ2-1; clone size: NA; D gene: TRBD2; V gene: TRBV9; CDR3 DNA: TGTGCCAGCAGCGTAGAGTCGGGAGGTGTTGAGCAGTTCTTC; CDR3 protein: CASSVESGGVEQFF
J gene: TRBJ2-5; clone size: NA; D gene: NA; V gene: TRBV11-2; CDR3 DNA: TGTGCCAGCAGCTTAGGTCGGGAGACCCAGTACTTC; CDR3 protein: CASSLGRETQYF
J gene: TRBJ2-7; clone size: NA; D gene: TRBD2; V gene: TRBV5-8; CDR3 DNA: TGTGCCAGCAGCTTAGAGGCGGGGGACTACTACGAGCAGTACTTC; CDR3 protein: CASSLEAGDYYEQYF
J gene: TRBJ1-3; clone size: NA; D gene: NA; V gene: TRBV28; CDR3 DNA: TGTGCCAGCAGCCGCGACAGTTACTCTGGAAACACCATATATTTT; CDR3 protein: CASSRDSYSGNTIYF
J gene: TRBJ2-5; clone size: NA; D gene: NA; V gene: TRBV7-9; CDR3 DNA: TGTGCCAGCAGCTTTTCCCTGGAGACCCAGTACTTC; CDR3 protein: CASSFSLETQYF
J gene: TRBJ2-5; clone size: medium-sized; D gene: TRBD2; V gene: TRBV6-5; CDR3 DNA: TGTGCCAGCAGCCCACTAGCGGGAGGGCCGAAGACCCAGTACTTC; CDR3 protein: CASSPLAGGPKTQYF
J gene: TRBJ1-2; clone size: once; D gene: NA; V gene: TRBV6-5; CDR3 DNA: TGTGCCAGCAGTTACGGGGGGGCCAACTATGGCTACACCTTC; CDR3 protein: CASSYGGANYGYTF
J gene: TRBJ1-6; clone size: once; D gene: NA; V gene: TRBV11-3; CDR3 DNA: TGTGCCAGCAGCTTAGTATTCAGGGGTTCACCCCTCCACTTT; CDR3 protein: CASSLVFRGSPLHF
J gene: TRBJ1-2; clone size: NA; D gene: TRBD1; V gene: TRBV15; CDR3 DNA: TGTGCCACCAGCAGTTCCGGACAGGGGCCTCTTAACCTCTATGGCTACACCTTC; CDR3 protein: CATSSSGQGPLNLYGYTF
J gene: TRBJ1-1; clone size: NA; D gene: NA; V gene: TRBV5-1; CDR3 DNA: TGCGCCAGCACCACTCTTGGGTTGGACACTGAAGCTTTCTTT; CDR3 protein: CASTTLGLDTEAFF
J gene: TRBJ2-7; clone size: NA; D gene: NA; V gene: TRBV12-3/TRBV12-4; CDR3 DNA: TGTGCCAGCAGAGAGTCTTCCTACGAGCAGTACTTC; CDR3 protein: CASRESSYEQYF